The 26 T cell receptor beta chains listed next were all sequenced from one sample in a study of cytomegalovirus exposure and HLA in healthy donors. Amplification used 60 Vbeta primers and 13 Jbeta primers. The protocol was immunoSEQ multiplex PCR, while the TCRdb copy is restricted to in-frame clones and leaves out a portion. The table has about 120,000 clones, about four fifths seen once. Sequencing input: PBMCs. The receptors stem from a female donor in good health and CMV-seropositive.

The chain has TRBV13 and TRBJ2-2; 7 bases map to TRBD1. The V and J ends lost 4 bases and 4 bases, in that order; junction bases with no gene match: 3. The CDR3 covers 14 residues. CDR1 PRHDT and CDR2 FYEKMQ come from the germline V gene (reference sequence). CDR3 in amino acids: CASSYGQATGELFF. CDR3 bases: TGTGCCAGCAGCTACGGACAGGCCACCGGGGAGCTGTTTTTT.

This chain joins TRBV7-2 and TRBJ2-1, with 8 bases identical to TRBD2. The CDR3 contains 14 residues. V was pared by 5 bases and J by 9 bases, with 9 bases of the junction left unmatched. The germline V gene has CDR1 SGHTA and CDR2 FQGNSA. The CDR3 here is CASSRTSSRVEQFF. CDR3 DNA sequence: TGTGCCAGCAGCCGGACTAGCTCCAGGGTTGAGCAGTTCTTC.

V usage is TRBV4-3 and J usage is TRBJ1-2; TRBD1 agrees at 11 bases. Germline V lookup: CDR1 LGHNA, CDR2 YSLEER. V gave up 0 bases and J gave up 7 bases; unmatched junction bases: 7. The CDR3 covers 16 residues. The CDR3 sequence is CASSQELGQGAVGYTF. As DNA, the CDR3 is TGCGCCAGCAGCCAAGAACTAGGACAGGGGGCGGTTGGCTACACCTTC.

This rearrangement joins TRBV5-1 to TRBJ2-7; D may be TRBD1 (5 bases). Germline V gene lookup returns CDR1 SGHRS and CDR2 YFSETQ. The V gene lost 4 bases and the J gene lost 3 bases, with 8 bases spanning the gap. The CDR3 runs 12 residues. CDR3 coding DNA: TGCGCCAGCAGCCTGGGGCTCTACGAGCAGTACTTC. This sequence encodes CASSLGLYEQYF.

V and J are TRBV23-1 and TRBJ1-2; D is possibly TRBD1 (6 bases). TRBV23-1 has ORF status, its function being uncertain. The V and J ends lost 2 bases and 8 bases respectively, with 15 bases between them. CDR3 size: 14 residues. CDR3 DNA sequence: TGCGCCAGCAGTCAACTAATGGGGGCCGACGGCTACACCTTC. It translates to CASSQLMGADGYTF.

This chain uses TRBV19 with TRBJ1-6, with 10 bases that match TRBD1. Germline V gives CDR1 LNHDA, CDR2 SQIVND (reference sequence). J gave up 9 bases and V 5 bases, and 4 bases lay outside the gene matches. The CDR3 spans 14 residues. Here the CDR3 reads CASSLGTGVSPLHF. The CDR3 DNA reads TGTGCCAGTAGTCTTGGGACAGGGGTTTCACCCCTCCACTTT.

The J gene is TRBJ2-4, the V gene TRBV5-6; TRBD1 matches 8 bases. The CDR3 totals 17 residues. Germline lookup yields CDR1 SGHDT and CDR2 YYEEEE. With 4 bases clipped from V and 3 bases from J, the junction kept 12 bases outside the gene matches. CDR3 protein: CASSLGTGSGVKNIQYF. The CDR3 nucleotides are TGTGCCAGCAGCCTCGGGACAGGCAGTGGGGTCAAAAACATTCAGTACTTC.

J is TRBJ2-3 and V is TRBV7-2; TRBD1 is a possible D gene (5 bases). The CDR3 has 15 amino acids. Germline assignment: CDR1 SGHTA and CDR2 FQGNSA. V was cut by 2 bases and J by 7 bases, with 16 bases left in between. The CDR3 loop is CASSLPSPDTYTQYF. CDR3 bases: TGTGCCAGCAGCTTACCCTCCCCGGACACCTATACGCAGTATTTT. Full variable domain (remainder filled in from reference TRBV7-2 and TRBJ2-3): GAGVSQSPSNKVTEKGKDVELRCDPISGHTALYWYRQSLGQGLEFLIYFQGNSAPDKSGLPSDRFSAERTGGSVSTLTIQRTQQEDSAVYLCASSLPSPDTYTQYFGPGTRLTVL.

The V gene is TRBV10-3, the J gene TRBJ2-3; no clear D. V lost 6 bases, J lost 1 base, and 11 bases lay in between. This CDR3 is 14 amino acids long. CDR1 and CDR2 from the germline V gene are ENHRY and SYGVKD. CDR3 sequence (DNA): TGTGCCATCAGCCCTATCCCCGGCACAGATACGCAGTATTTT. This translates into CAISPIPGTDTQYF.

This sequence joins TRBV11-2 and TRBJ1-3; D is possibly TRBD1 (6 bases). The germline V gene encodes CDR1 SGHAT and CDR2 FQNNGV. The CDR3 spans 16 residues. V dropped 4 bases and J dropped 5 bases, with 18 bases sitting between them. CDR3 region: CASSSYRDMKRNTIYF. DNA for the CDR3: TGTGCCAGCAGCTCTTACCGGGACATGAAACGAAACACCATATATTTT.

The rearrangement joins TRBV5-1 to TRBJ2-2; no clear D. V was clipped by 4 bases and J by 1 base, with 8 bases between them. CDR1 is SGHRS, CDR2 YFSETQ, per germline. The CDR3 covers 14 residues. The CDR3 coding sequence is TGCGCCAGCAGCCCCTCCGGGAACACCGGGGAGCTGTTTTTT. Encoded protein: CASSPSGNTGELFF.

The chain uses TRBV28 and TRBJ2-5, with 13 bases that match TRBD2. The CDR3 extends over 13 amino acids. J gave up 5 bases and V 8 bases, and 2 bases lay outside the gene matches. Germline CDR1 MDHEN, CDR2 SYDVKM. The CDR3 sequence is CASRLAGGETQYF. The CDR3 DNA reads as TGTGCCAGCCGACTAGCGGGGGGTGAGACCCAGTACTTC.

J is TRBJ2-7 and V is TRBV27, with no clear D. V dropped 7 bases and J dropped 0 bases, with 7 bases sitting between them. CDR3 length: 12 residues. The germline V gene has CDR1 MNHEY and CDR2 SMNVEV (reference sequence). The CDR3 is CASTPSSYEQYF. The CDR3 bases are TGTGCCAGCACCCCTAGCTCCTACGAGCAGTACTTC.

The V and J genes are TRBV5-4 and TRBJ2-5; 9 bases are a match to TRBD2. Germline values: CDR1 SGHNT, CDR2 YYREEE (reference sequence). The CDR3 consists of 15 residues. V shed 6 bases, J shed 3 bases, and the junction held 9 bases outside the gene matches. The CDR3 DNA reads TGTGCCAGCACTCTTAGGAGCGGGGGGAAAGAGACCCAGTACTTC. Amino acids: CASTLRSGGKETQYF.

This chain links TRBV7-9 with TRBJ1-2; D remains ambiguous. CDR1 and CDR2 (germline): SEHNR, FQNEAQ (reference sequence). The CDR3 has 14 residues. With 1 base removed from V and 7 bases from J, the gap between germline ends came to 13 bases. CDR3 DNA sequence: TGTGCCAGCAGCTTAGGCGGGGAAGGACGTGGCTACACCTTC. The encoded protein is CASSLGGEGRGYTF.

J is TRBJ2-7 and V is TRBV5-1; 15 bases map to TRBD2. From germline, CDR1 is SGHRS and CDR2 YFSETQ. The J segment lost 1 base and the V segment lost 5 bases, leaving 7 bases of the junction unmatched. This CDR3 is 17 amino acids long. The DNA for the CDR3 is TGCGCCAGCAGGCCGGGACTAGCGGGGGGCCAGTCCTACGAGCAGTACTTC. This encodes CASRPGLAGGQSYEQYF.

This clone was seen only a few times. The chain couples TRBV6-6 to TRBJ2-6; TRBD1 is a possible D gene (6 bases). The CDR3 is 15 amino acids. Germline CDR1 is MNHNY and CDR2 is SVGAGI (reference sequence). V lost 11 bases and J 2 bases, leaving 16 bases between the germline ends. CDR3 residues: CAGSETGPGANVLTF. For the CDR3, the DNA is TGTGCCGGATCAGAGACAGGACCTGGGGCCAACGTCCTGACTTTC.

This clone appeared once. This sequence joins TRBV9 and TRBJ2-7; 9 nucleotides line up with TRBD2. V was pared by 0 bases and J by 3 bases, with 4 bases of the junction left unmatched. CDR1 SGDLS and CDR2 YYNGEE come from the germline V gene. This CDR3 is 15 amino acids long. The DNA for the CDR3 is TGTGCCAGCAGCGTAGCGGTTAGCGGGGGCTACGAGCAGTACTTC. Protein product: CASSVAVSGGYEQYF.

The DNA of the CDR3 is TGTGCCAGCAATATCGGGGGCGGGGGGGGCAATGAGCAGTTCTTC. Its protein is CASNIGGGGGNEQFF. The J gene is TRBJ2-1, the V gene TRBV5-4, with 9 bases that match TRBD2. The CDR3 contains 15 residues. V trimming: 6 bases; J trimming: 6 bases; junction bases outside the gene matches: 10. The germline gives CDR1 SGHNT, CDR2 YYREEE (reference sequence).

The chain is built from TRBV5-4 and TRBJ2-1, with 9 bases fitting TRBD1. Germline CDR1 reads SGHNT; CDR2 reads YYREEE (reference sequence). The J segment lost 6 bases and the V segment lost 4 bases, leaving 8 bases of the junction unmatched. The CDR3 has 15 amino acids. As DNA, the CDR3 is TGTGCCAGCAGCCAAGACAGGGGGGCTGCCAATGAGCAGTTCTTC. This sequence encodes CASSQDRGAANEQFF. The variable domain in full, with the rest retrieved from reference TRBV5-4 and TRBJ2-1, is ETGVTQSPTHLIKTRGQQVTLRCSSQSGHNTVSWYQQALGQGPQFIFQYYREEENGRGNFPPRFSGLQFPNYSSELNVNALELDDSALYLCASSQDRGAANEQFFGPGTRLTVL.

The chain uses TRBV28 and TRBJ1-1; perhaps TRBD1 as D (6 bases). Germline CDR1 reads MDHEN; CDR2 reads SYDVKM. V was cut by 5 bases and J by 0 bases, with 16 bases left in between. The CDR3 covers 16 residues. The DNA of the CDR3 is TGTGCCAGCAGTCTTTACCAACAGGGACTGAACACTGAAGCTTTCTTT. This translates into CASSLYQQGLNTEAFF.

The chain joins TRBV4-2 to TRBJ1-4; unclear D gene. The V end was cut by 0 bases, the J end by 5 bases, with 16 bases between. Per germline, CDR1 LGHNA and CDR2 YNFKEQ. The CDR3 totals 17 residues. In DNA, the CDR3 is TGTGCCAGCAGCCAAGACGTCAGAGGGCCGGGAAATGAAAAACTGTTTTTT. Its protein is CASSQDVRGPGNEKLFF.

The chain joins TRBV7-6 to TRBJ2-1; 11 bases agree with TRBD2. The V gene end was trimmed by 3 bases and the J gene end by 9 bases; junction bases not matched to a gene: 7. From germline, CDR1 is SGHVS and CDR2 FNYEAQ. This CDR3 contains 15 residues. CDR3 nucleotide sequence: TGTGCCAGCAGCTTTAGCGGGGGGGCCCTGGTTGAGCAGTTCTTC. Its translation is CASSFSGGALVEQFF.

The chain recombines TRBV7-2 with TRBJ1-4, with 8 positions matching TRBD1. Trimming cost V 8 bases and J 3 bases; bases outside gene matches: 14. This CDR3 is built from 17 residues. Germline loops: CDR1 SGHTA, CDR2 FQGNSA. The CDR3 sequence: CASSTGRGRGANEKLFF. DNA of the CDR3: TGTGCCAGCTCAACGGGCAGGGGGCGAGGGGCTAATGAAAAACTGTTTTTT.

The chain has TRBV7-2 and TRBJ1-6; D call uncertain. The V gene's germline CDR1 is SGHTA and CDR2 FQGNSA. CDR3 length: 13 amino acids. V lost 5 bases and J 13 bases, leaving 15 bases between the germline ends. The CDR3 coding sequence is TGTGCCAGCAGCGCGGGCATCGTGGGGCCCCTCCACTTT. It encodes CASSAGIVGPLHF. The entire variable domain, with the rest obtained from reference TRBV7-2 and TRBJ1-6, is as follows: GAGVSQSPSNKVTEKGKDVELRCDPISGHTALYWYRQSLGQGLEFLIYFQGNSAPDKSGLPSDRFSAERTGGSVSTLTIQRTQQEDSAVYLCASSAGIVGPLHFGNGTRLTVT.

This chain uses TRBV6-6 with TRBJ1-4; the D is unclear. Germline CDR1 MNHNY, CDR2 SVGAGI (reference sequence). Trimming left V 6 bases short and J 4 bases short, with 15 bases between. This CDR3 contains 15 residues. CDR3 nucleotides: TGTGCCAGCAGGTCTCAGTCCAGACTTAATGAAAAACTGTTTTTT. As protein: CASRSQSRLNEKLFF.